Below, 5 T cell receptor beta chains from the same sample are listed, as sequenced in a study of identical twins. TCRdb reanalysed the 5' RACE reads using MiXCR and keeps one entry per CDR3 protein. Among some 690,000 distinct CDR3 sequences listed, about 20% were seen once. The sample also formed part of further work on T cells expressing NK-cell markers.

The sample consisted of PBMCs. These receptors all stem from a woman under 30 in good health.

This clonotype was seen repeatedly, ten times or more. The rearrangement links TRBV12-3 or TRBV12-4 to TRBJ2-5; the match to TRBD1 covers 10 bases. The V gene end was trimmed by 5 bases and the J gene end by 6 bases; junction bases not matched to a gene: 9. The CDR3 is made up of 15 amino acids. The CDR3 here is CASSTGQGSGKTQYF. The CDR3 bases are TGTGCCAGCAGTACGGGACAGGGGTCGGGGAAGACCCAGTACTTC.

The chain links TRBV7-8 to TRBJ2-7; D perhaps matches TRBD2 (5 bases). Trimming took 8 bases from V and 3 from J, leaving 11 bases between them. This CDR3 is 12 amino acids long. In germline, CDR1 is SGHVS, CDR2 FQNEAQ. DNA for the CDR3: TGTGCCAGCCACGGGATCCGCTACGAGCAGTACTTC. It translates to CASHGIRYEQYF.

Turning to this clonotype: Relative to the germline gene, one junction end is altered; a read error may explain this. V is TRBV2 and J is TRBJ2-7, with D perhaps matching TRBD1 or TRBD2 (5 bases each). CDR3 length equals 14 residues. Germline CDR1 reads SNHLY; CDR2 reads FYNNEI. CDR3 DNA sequence: TGTGCTAGCAGTGATTTGCTGGGGGTTTACGAGCAGTACTTC. This sequence encodes CASSDLLGVYEQYF.

This clonotype was seen a handful of times. The chain employs TRBV6-1 and TRBJ2-7; 9 bases align to TRBD1. J was trimmed by 4 bases and V by 6 bases; bases with no gene match: 10. Germline V CDR1 and CDR2: MNHNS, SASEGT. This CDR3 contains 15 residues. CDR3 sequence reads: CASRSGQGPIYEQYF. As DNA, the CDR3 is TGTGCCAGCAGGAGTGGACAGGGGCCAATTTACGAGCAGTACTTC.

This clonotype was seen repeatedly, ten times or more. The rearrangement uses TRBV29-1 and TRBJ1-1, with D unclear. The germline gives CDR1 SQVTM, CDR2 ANQGSEA. The CDR3 runs 12 residues. V lost 3 bases and J lost 1, with 6 bases in between. CDR3 region: CSVDPKNTEAFF. CDR3 bases: TGCAGCGTTGACCCGAAGAACACTGAAGCTTTCTTT.